These 29 T cell receptor beta chains share one sample of origin, sequenced in a study of blood T cell repertoires in COVID-19. Sequencing was performed with immunoSEQ multiplex PCR; in TCRdb, only in-frame clones are kept and a portion is missing. The sample yields hundreds of thousands of clones, more than 75% seen once. Input material: PBMCs or T cells enriched from blood (not recorded which). All receptors come from a man younger than 30 who had recovered from COVID-19.

This clone has just a few counts. Here the CDR3 reads CSVGNRGDYGYTF. The CDR3 DNA reads as TGCAGCGTTGGAAACAGGGGCGACTATGGCTACACCTTC. The chain recombines TRBV29-1 with TRBJ1-2, with 7 positions matching TRBD1. Germline V lookup: CDR1 SQVTM, CDR2 ANQGSEA. This CDR3 has 13 amino acids. V lost 4 bases and J lost 3; bases outside the gene matches: 5.

Only one count was recorded for this clone. The chain is built from TRBV5-4 and TRBJ2-2; 10 nucleotides agree with TRBD2. After removal of 1 base from V and 4 bases from J, the junction contained 10 bases not matched to a gene. The CDR3 length is 18 residues. Germline V gene lookup returns CDR1 SGHNT and CDR2 YYREEE (reference sequence). As DNA, the CDR3 is TGTGCCAGCAGCTTGAGGTTTTCTAGCGGGAGTGGCACCGGGGAGCTGTTTTTT. Amino acid sequence: CASSLRFSSGSGTGELFF.

V is TRBV10-3 and J is TRBJ2-1, with 13 bases fitting TRBD2. This CDR3 is 14 amino acids long. The V and J ends lost 11 bases and 7 bases, in that order; junction bases with no gene match: 8. Germline V lookup: CDR1 ENHRY, CDR2 SYGVKD. Written as DNA, the CDR3 is TGTGCCGCACTAGCGGGAGGGGGTTCGAATGAGCAGTTCTTC. Residues: CAALAGGGSNEQFF.

This clone was observed once. The chain combines TRBV6-4 with TRBJ2-1; possibly TRBD2 for D (6 bases). V lost 1 base to trimming and J lost 9 bases, with 16 bases between them. CDR3 length: 15 amino acids. The germline V gene encodes CDR1 MRHNA and CDR2 SNTAGT. In DNA form, the CDR3 reads TGTGCCAGCAGTGACTTCGCAGGGAGGAGTGGTGAGCAGTTCTTC. Translation gives CASSDFAGRSGEQFF.

This clone was recorded once. The rearrangement links TRBV11-3 to TRBJ2-5, with a weak D call TRBD2 (6 bases). The V gene lost 5 bases and the J gene lost 1 base, with 8 bases spanning the gap. Germline CDR1 SGHNT, CDR2 YENEEA. The CDR3 is 13 residues long. In DNA, the CDR3 is TGTGCCAGCAGCATCGGGAGCCAAGAGACCCAGTACTTC. Protein sequence: CASSIGSQETQYF.

This clone has a single count. This chain connects TRBV19 to TRBJ1-3; D not resolved. V was shortened by 7 bases and J by 5 bases, with 9 bases between the two germline ends. The CDR3 totals 12 residues. Per the germline V gene, CDR1 is LNHDA and CDR2 is SQIVND (reference sequence). In DNA form, the CDR3 reads TGTGCCAGTACGATGGCTCGAAACACCATATATTTT. This codes for CASTMARNTIYF.

V and J are TRBV19 and TRBJ1-2; 8 nucleotides line up with TRBD1. The CDR3 runs 14 residues. The germline V gene encodes CDR1 LNHDA and CDR2 SQIVND (reference sequence). Trimming at V came to 6 bases and at J to 4 bases, leaving 7 bases not matched to a gene. CDR3 in DNA: TGTGCCAGTAGAGAATCAGGGGGCCTCTATGGCTACACCTTC. It codes for CASRESGGLYGYTF.

This rearrangement joins TRBV7-9 to TRBJ1-4; 12 nucleotides match TRBD1. Per germline, CDR1 SEHNR and CDR2 FQNEAQ (reference sequence). This CDR3 has 16 residues. Trimming at V came to 4 bases and at J to 2 bases, leaving 2 bases not matched to a gene. CDR3 protein: CASSSGQGATNEKLFF. The CDR3 DNA reads TGTGCCAGCAGCTCGGGACAGGGGGCGACTAATGAAAAACTGTTTTTT.

The genes are TRBV30 and TRBJ1-2, with D unresolved. The CDR3 covers 14 residues. Trimming shortened V by 3 bases and J by 3 bases, and 14 bases separated the two germline ends. Germline CDR1 and CDR2: GTSNPN and SVGIG (reference sequence). This CDR3 is CAWSYQSGDYGYTF. As DNA, the CDR3 is TGTGCCTGGAGCTACCAAAGCGGGGACTATGGCTACACCTTC.

This chain joins TRBV7-8 and TRBJ1-3; the match to TRBD1 covers 9 bases. The V gene end was trimmed by 2 bases and the J gene end by 1 base; junction bases not matched to a gene: 6. The CDR3 is 17 residues long. The germline gives CDR1 SGHVS, CDR2 FQNEAQ. The CDR3 DNA is TGTGCCAGCAGCTTAATGGGACAGGGACGTTCTGGAAACACCATATATTTT. Residues: CASSLMGQGRSGNTIYF.

The gene calls are TRBV14 and TRBJ2-1, with TRBD2 matching over 7 bases. Unmatched junction bases numbered 1, after V lost 2 bases and J lost 0 bases. CDR3 size: 15 residues. CDR1 and CDR2 (germline): SGHDN, FVKESK. The CDR3 nucleotides read TGTGCCAGCAGCCAAACTAGCGCCTCCTACAATGAGCAGTTCTTC. This codes for CASSQTSASYNEQFF. Full variable domain (outside the CDR3, taken from reference TRBV14 and TRBJ2-1): EAGVTQFPSHSVIEKGQTVTLRCDPISGHDNLYWYRRVMGKEIKFLLHFVKESKQDESGMPNNRFLAERTGGTYSTLKVQPAELEDSGVYFCASSQTSASYNEQFFGPGTRLTVL.

This clone was seen a single time. This sequence joins TRBV28 and TRBJ1-1, with 7 bases fitting TRBD1. Losses at the gene ends were 3 bases for V and 4 bases for J; bases not matched to a gene: 8. The CDR3 contains 15 residues. CDR1 and CDR2 (germline): MDHEN, SYDVKM. The chain's CDR3 is CASSFSDRVSTEAFF. CDR3 sequence (DNA): TGTGCCAGCAGTTTTAGCGACAGGGTATCCACTGAAGCTTTCTTT.

The rearrangement joins TRBV28 to TRBJ2-2; weak D call: TRBD1 (6 bases). The CDR3 has 14 residues. V lost 5 bases and J 6 bases, leaving 13 bases between the germline ends. Germline CDR1 MDHEN, CDR2 SYDVKM. CDR3 amino acids: CASSILQGSGELFF. The CDR3, as DNA: TGTGCCAGCAGTATCCTTCAGGGGTCCGGGGAGCTGTTTTTT.

The gene calls are TRBV4-1 and TRBJ1-1; 8 positions agree with TRBD1. The J segment lost 4 bases and the V segment lost 4 bases, leaving 17 bases of the junction unmatched. CDR1 is MGHRA and CDR2 is YSYEKL in the germline V gene. The CDR3 loop spans 18 amino acids. The CDR3: CASSPTTDREWGGTEAFF. For the CDR3, the DNA is TGCGCCAGCAGCCCGACGACGGACAGGGAGTGGGGGGGCACTGAAGCTTTCTTT.

This chain connects TRBV29-1 to TRBJ2-5, with 7 bases matching TRBD1. Germline V gene sequence: CDR1 SQVTM, CDR2 ANQGSEA. The CDR3 sequence is 13 residues long. The CDR3, as DNA: TGCAGTTGTCAGACAGGGCCCTTTGCGACCCAGTACTTC. Amino acid sequence: CSCQTGPFATQYF.

This chain joins TRBV7-3 and TRBJ2-1; 7 positions agree with TRBD2. Germline lookup yields CDR1 SGHTA and CDR2 FQGTGA. The CDR3 consists of 15 residues. The V and J ends lost 7 bases and 4 bases, in that order; junction bases with no gene match: 10. In DNA form, the CDR3 reads TGTGCCAGCACCCCCGAGGCTAGCGGATACAATGAGCAGTTCTTC. As protein: CASTPEASGYNEQFF.

The rearrangement uses TRBV27 and TRBJ2-2, with D maybe TRBD2 (7 bases). The V gene lost 5 bases and the J gene lost 4 bases, with 23 bases spanning the gap. The V gene's germline CDR1 is MNHEY and CDR2 SMNVEV (reference sequence). This CDR3 is 18 amino acids long. The chain's CDR3 is CASSKPLGGGGGTGELFF. The CDR3 DNA reads as TGTGCCAGCAGTAAACCCCTCGGCGGAGGGGGGGGCACCGGGGAGCTGTTTTTT.

The chain has TRBV30 and TRBJ1-4, with D maybe TRBD1 (5 bases). The CDR3 sequence is 15 residues long. The V end was cut by 0 bases, the J end by 8 bases, with 16 bases between. CDR1 is GTSNPN, CDR2 SVGIG, per germline (reference sequence). In nucleotides, the CDR3 is TGTGCCTGGAGTGTTAGTCCCAGGGTGGGCGAAAAACTGTTTTTT. Translation: CAWSVSPRVGEKLFF. The whole variable domain, filled in from reference TRBV30 and TRBJ1-4, reads SQTIHQWPATLVQPVGSPLSLECTVEGTSNPNLYWYRQAAGRGLQLLFYSVGIGQISSEVPQNLSASRPQDRQFILSSKKLLLSDSGFYLCAWSVSPRVGEKLFFGSGTQLSVL.

The rearrangement links TRBV10-3 to TRBJ2-6; TRBD1 matches at 10 bases. Germline V gene data show CDR1 as ENHRY and CDR2 as SYGVKD. The CDR3 spans 18 residues. Unmatched junction bases numbered 3, after V lost 1 base and J lost 0 bases. The CDR3 DNA is TGTGCCATCAGTGAGTGGACAGGGGGAGTCTCTGGGGCCAACGTCCTGACTTTC. Protein sequence: CAISEWTGGVSGANVLTF.

The V gene is TRBV25-1, the J gene TRBJ2-6; TRBD1 is a possible D gene (6 bases). Trimming took off 4 bases at V and 4 bases at J, with 11 bases between the two ends. The CDR3 contains 15 residues. Per germline, CDR1 MGHDK and CDR2 SYGVNS. The CDR3 bases are TGTGCCAGCAGTGTTGGGGGCGGCGGGGCCAACGTCCTGACTTTC. Translation: CASSVGGGGANVLTF. The whole variable domain, remainder taken from reference TRBV25-1 and TRBJ2-6, is EADIYQTPRYLVIGTGKKITLECSQTMGHDKMYWYQQDPGMELHLIHYSYGVNSTEKGDLSSESTVSRIRTEHFPLTLESARPSHTSQYLCASSVGGGGANVLTFGAGSRLTVL.

V gene TRBV7-8 combines with J gene TRBJ2-1; possible D gene TRBD1, 5 bases. Between the trimmed V and J ends, which lost 2 bases and 12 bases, there was a span of 17 bases. Germline CDR1 reads SGHVS; CDR2 reads FQNEAQ. The CDR3 is 14 residues long. The CDR3: CASSLTPGIGSQFF. CDR3 in DNA: TGTGCCAGCAGCTTAACCCCAGGGATTGGGTCGCAGTTCTTC.

The rearrangement uses TRBV19 and TRBJ2-1, with D possibly matching TRBD2 (6 bases). The CDR3 length is 18 residues. Germline values: CDR1 LNHDA, CDR2 SQIVND (reference sequence). The ends were cut back, 5 bases at V and 6 bases at J, with 26 bases in the middle. The CDR3 here is CASSSARKIDRGINEQFF. The CDR3 coding sequence is TGTGCCAGTAGTTCCGCGCGCAAAATAGACCGGGGGATCAATGAGCAGTTCTTC.

V usage is TRBV3-1 (or the pseudogene TRBV3-2) and J usage is TRBJ2-7; D is ambiguous. Germline V gene lookup returns CDR1 LGHDT and CDR2 YNNKEL (reference sequence). This CDR3 spans 15 amino acids. V was shortened by 0 bases and J by 1 base, with 10 bases between the two germline ends. Written as DNA, the CDR3 is TGTGCCAGCAGCCAAGATTTGGCGGTATCCTACGAGCAGTACTTC. Protein sequence: CASSQDLAVSYEQYF.

The V gene is TRBV7-9, the J gene TRBJ2-5; 9 bases align to TRBD2. This CDR3 spans 14 amino acids. The V gene's germline CDR1 is SEHNR and CDR2 FQNEAQ (reference sequence). V dropped 6 bases and J dropped 1; count of bases not matched to a gene: 3. This CDR3 is CASSAGLAQETQYF. CDR3 sequence (DNA): TGTGCCAGCAGTGCGGGACTAGCCCAAGAGACCCAGTACTTC.

This rearrangement joins TRBV30 to TRBJ2-3; 8 nucleotides match TRBD1. This CDR3 region has 13 residues. V trimming: 8 bases; J trimming: 6 bases; junction bases outside the gene matches: 10. Germline CDR1 and CDR2: GTSNPN and SVGIG (reference sequence). The CDR3 is CAGTDRVGDTQYF. CDR3 nucleotide sequence: TGTGCCGGCACGGACAGGGTTGGGGATACGCAGTATTTT. The variable domain in full, completed from reference TRBV30 and TRBJ2-3, reads SQTIHQWPATLVQPVGSPLSLECTVEGTSNPNLYWYRQAAGRGLQLLFYSVGIGQISSEVPQNLSASRPQDRQFILSSKKLLLSDSGFYLCAGTDRVGDTQYFGPGTRLTVL.

This chain joins TRBV4-2 and TRBJ2-2, with no clear D. Looked up from germline, CDR1 is LGHNA and CDR2 is YNFKEQ. Trimming shortened V by 4 bases and J by 7 bases, and 16 bases separated the two germline ends. The CDR3 has 15 residues. The CDR3 spells CASSRGQVASGELFF. CDR3 nucleotide sequence: TGTGCCAGCAGCCGTGGGCAGGTGGCAAGCGGGGAGCTGTTTTTT.

This chain joins TRBV28 and TRBJ2-7, with no clear D. Trimming pared 5 bases from V and 3 bases from J, leaving 5 bases between. This CDR3 comprises 11 residues. Germline-derived CDR1 and CDR2 are MDHEN and SYDVKM. CDR3 sequence reads: CASSVNYEQYF. DNA of the CDR3: TGTGCCAGCAGTGTTAACTACGAGCAGTACTTC.

The rearrangement links TRBV10-2 to TRBJ1-1; 8 bases are shared with TRBD1. The germline CDR1 and CDR2 sequences are WSHSY and SAAADI. Trimming cost V 0 bases and J 11 bases; bases outside gene matches: 5. CDR3 size: 13 residues. CDR3 residues: CASSESQGAQAFF. In nucleotides, the CDR3 is TGCGCCAGCAGTGAGTCGCAGGGGGCGCAGGCTTTCTTT.

This chain joins TRBV5-8 and TRBJ2-7, with D maybe TRBD2 (5 bases). Between the trimmed V and J ends, which lost 0 bases and 2 bases, there was a span of 12 bases. The V gene's germline CDR1 is SGHTS and CDR2 YDEGEE. The CDR3 is 15 amino acids. The DNA of the CDR3 is TGTGCCAGCAGCTTGGGCGCTAGCTCGCCCTACGAGCAGTACTTC. It encodes CASSLGASSPYEQYF.